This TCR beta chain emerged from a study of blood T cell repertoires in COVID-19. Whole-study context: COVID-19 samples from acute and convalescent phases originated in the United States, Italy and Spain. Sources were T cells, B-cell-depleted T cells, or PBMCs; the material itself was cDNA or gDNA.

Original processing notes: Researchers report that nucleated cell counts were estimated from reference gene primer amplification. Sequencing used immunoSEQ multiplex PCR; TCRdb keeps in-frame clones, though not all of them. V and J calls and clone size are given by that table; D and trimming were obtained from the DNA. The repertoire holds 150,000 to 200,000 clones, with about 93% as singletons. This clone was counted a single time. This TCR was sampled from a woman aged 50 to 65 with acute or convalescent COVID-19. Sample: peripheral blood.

CDR3 DNA sequence: TGTGCCAGCAGCCTCCGGGTCTTTAACACTGAAGCTTTCTTT. Amino acids: CASSLRVFNTEAFF. The gene calls are TRBV11-2 and TRBJ1-1, with D uncertain. Trimming took off 5 bases at V and 2 bases at J, with 12 bases between the two ends. This CDR3 is built from 14 residues. Per the germline V gene, CDR1 is SGHAT and CDR2 is FQNNGV.